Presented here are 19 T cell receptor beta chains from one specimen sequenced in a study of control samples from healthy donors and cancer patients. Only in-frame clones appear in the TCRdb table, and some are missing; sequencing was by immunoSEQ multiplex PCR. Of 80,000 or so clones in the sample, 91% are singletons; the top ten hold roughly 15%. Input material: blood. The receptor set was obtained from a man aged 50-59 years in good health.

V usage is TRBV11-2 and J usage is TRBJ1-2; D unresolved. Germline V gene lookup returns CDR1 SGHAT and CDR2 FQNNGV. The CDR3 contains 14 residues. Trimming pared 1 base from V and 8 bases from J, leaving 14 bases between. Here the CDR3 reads CASSLGSGMEGYTF. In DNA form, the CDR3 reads TGTGCCAGCAGCTTAGGTTCCGGTATGGAGGGCTACACCTTC.

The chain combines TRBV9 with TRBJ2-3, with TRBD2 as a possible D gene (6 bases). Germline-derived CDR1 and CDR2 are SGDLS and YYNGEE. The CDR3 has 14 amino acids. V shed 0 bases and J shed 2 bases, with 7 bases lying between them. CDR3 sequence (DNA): TGTGCCAGCAGCGTAGGGACTACCACAGATACGCAGTATTTT. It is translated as CASSVGTTTDTQYF.

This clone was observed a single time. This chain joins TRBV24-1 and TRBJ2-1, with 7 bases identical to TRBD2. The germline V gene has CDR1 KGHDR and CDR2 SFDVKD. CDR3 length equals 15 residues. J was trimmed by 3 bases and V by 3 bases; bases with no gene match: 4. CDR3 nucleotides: TGTGCCACCAGTGATGGGGGGGGAAACTACAATGAGCAGTTCTTC. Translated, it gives CATSDGGGNYNEQFF.

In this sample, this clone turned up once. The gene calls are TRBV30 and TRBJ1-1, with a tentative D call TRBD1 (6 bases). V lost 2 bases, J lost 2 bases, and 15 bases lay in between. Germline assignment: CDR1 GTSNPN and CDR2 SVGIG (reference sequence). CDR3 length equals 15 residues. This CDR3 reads CAWSRNRVYNTEAFF. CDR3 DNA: TGTGCCTGGAGTCGTAACAGGGTCTATAACACTGAAGCTTTCTTT.

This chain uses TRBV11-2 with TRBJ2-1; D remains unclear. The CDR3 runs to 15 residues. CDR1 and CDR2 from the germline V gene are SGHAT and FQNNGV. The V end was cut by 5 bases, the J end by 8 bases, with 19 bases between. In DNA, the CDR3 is TGTGCCAGCAGCCCCCCGACCAAAGGGCCCCATGAGCAGTTCTTC. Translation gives CASSPPTKGPHEQFF.

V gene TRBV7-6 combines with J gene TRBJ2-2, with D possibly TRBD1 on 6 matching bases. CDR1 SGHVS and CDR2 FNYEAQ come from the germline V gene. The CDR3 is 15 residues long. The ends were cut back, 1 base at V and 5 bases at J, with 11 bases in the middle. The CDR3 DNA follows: TGTGCCAGCAGCTTAGGGCAGGGGACGACCGGGGAGCTGTTTTTT. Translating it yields CASSLGQGTTGELFF.

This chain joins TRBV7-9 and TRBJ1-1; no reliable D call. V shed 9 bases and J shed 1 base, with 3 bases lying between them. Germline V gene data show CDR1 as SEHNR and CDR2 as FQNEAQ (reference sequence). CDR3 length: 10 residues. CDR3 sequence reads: CASGNTEAFF. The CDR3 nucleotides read TGTGCCAGTGGGAACACTGAAGCTTTCTTT.

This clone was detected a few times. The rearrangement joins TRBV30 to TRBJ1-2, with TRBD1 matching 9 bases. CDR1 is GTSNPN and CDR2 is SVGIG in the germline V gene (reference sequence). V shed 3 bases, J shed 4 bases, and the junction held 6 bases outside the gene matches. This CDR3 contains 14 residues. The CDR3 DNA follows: TGTGCCTGGAGACGCCTGGGACAGGGCTATGGCTACACCTTC. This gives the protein CAWRRLGQGYGYTF.

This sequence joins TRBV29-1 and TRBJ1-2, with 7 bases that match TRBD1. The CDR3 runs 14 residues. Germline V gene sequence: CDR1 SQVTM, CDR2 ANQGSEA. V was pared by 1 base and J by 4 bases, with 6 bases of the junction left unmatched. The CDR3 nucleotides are TGCAGCGTTGAAGCAGGGGGAAATTCCTATGGCTACACCTTC. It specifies CSVEAGGNSYGYTF.

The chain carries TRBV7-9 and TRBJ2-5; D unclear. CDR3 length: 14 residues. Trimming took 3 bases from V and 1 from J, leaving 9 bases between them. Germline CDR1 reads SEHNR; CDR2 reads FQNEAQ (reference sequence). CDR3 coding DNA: TGTGCCAGCAGCTTCCCACGCGCCCAAGAGACCCAGTACTTC. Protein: CASSFPRAQETQYF.

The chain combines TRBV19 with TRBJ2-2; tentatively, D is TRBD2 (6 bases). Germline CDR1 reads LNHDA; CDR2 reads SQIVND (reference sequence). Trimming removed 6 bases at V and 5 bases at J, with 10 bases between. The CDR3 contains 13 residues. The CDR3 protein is CASSGGRTGELFF. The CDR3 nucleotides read TGTGCCAGTAGCGGGGGAAGGACCGGGGAGCTGTTTTTT.

CDR3 residues: CASSQVDQPGNTIYF. The CDR3 bases are TGCGCCAGCAGCCAAGTTGACCAACCTGGAAACACCATATATTTT. The V gene is TRBV4-1, the J gene TRBJ1-3; D is unclear. Germline V gene data show CDR1 as MGHRA and CDR2 as YSYEKL. The CDR3 runs to 15 residues. V was trimmed by 1 base and J by 2 bases, leaving 9 bases between them.

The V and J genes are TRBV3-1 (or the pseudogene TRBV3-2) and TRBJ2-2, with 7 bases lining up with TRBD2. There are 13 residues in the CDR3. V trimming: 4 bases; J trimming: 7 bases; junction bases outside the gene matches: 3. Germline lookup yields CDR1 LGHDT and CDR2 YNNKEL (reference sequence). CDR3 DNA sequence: TGTGCCAGCAGCCTGGGGGGGATCGGGGAGCTGTTTTTT. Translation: CASSLGGIGELFF.

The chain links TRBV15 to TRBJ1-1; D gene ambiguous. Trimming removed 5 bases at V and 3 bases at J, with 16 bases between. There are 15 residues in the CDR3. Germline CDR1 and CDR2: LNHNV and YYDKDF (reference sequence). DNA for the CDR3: TGTGCCACCAGCGGAGGACTGAGGGCTGACACTGAAGCTTTCTTT. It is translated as CATSGGLRADTEAFF. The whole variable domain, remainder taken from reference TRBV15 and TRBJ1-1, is DAMVIQNPRYQVTQFGKPVTLSCSQTLNHNVMYWYQQKSSQAPKLLFHYYDKDFNNEADTPDNFQSRRPNTSFCFLDIRSPGLGDTAMYLCATSGGLRADTEAFFGQGTRLTVV.

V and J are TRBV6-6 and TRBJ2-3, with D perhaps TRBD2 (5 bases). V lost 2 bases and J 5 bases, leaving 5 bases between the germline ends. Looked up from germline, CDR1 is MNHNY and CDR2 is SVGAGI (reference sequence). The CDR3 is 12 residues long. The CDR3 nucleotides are TGTGCCAGCAGTTACGCGGGAGATACGCAGTATTTT. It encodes CASSYAGDTQYF.

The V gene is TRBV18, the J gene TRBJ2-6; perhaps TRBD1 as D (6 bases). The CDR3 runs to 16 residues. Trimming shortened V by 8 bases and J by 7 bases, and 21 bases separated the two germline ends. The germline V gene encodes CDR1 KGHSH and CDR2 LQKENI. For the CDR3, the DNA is TGTGCCAGCGCCCCAACAGGGACCCTCTTAGCCAACGTCCTGACTTTC. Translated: CASAPTGTLLANVLTF.

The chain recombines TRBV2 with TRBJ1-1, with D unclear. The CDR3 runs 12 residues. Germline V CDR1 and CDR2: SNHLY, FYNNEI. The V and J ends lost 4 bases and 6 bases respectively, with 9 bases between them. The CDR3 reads CASSVDPPEAFF. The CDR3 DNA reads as TGTGCCAGCAGTGTGGATCCGCCTGAAGCTTTCTTT.

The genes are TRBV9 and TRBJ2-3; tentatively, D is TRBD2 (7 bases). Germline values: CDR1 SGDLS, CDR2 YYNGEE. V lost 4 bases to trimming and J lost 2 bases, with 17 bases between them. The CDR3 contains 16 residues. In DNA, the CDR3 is TGTGCCAGCAGCCTCCTAGGGGGGGCCTTCACAGATACGCAGTATTTT. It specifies CASSLLGGAFTDTQYF.

CDR3 in amino acids: CASSLSGGSNQPQHF. The CDR3 coding sequence is TGTGCCAGCAGTTTATCCGGGGGGAGCAATCAGCCCCAGCATTTT. The V gene is TRBV27, the J gene TRBJ1-5, with D maybe TRBD1 (5 bases). Germline V CDR1 and CDR2: MNHEY, SMNVEV (reference sequence). The length of the CDR3 is 15 residues. V lost 0 bases and J lost 1, with 7 bases in between.